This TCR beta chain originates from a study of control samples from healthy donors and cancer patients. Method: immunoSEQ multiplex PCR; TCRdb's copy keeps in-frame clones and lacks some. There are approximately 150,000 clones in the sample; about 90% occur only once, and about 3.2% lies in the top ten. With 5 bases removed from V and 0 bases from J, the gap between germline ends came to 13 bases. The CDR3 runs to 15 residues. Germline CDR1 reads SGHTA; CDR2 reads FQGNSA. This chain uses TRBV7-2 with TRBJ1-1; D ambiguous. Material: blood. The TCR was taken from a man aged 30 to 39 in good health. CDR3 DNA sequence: TGTGCCAGCAGCCCCGAACCTTACATGAACACTGAAGCTTTCTTT. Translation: CASSPEPYMNTEAFF.